These 20 T cell receptor beta chains came from one sample sequenced in a study of identical twins. Each CDR3 protein gets one entry after TCRdb re-called the 5' RACE reads with MiXCR. This table has 420,000 or so distinct CDR3 sequences, about 18% appearing once. The specimen sequenced was naive T cells sorted from blood. The receptor source for this set is a man aged 50-60 years in good health.

This clonotype was counted many times. The J gene is TRBJ2-3, the V gene TRBV3-1, with 14 bases matching TRBD2. Unmatched junction bases numbered 8, after V lost 5 bases and J lost 1 base. CDR1 LGHDT and CDR2 YNNKEL come from the germline V gene (reference sequence). This CDR3 region has 18 residues. The CDR3 DNA is TGTGCCAGCAGCAACAAAGGGACTAGCGGGGGACGCACAGATACGCAGTATTTT. Protein product: CASSNKGTSGGRTDTQYF.

The chain combines TRBV27 with TRBJ1-6; D remains unclear. Trimming took off 3 bases at V and 7 bases at J, with 7 bases between the two ends. This CDR3 comprises 13 residues. CDR1 and CDR2 (germline): MNHEY, SMNVEV (reference sequence). The chain's CDR3 is CASSFDMNSPLHF. CDR3 coding DNA: TGTGCCAGCAGTTTTGACATGAATTCACCCCTCCACTTT.

The CDR3 here is CASSRYGTPVGDTQYF. The CDR3 coding sequence is TGCGCCAGCAGTAGGTACGGGACCCCCGTGGGAGATACGCAGTATTTT. V usage is TRBV4-1 and J usage is TRBJ2-3; D is tentatively TRBD1 or TRBD2 (5 bases each). Germline CDR1 reads MGHRA; CDR2 reads YSYEKL. Trimming left V 6 bases short and J 5 bases short, with 21 bases between. The length of the CDR3 is 16 residues.

The V and J genes are TRBV20-1 and TRBJ2-7; D unclear. The CDR3 contains 16 residues. V was clipped by 0 bases and J by 5 bases, with 20 bases between them. CDR1 DFQATT and CDR2 SNEGSKA come from the germline V gene (reference sequence). The CDR3 DNA reads TGCAGTGCTAGAGATACGTCGATAGGGCTTGTGAACGAGCAGTACTTC. It specifies CSARDTSIGLVNEQYF.

The sample holds many counts of this clonotype. The chain has TRBV29-1 and TRBJ2-2; 8 bases agree with TRBD1. Germline assignment: CDR1 SQVTM and CDR2 ANQGSEA. The CDR3 consists of 12 residues. The V gene end was trimmed by 7 bases and the J gene end by 6 bases; junction bases not matched to a gene: 4. In DNA, the CDR3 is TGCAGCGCGGGACAGGTCTCCGGGGAGCTGTTTTTT. Amino acid sequence: CSAGQVSGELFF.

This clonotype was counted a few times. The chain joins TRBV20-1 to TRBJ2-5, with D perhaps matching TRBD1 (6 bases). The CDR3 is 16 amino acids. V lost 3 bases and J 2 bases, leaving 19 bases between the germline ends. Germline values: CDR1 DFQATT, CDR2 SNEGSKA (reference sequence). CDR3 amino acids: CSARPMTGRGQETQYF. As DNA, the CDR3 is TGCAGTGCTAGGCCCATGACAGGTCGCGGACAAGAGACCCAGTACTTC.

The J gene is TRBJ2-7, the V gene TRBV7-2, with 8 bases lining up with TRBD2. V was pared by 2 bases and J by 3 bases, with 3 bases of the junction left unmatched. The CDR3 covers 14 residues. Germline V CDR1 and CDR2: SGHTA, FQGNSA. CDR3 amino acids: CASSLTGGRYEQYF. The CDR3 bases are TGTGCCAGCAGCTTAACGGGGGGGCGCTACGAGCAGTACTTC.

This clonotype came up many times. J is TRBJ2-7 and V is TRBV29-1, with 7 bases that match TRBD1. The CDR3 runs 12 residues. V lost 6 bases, J lost 6 bases, and 8 bases stayed unmatched. Germline CDR1 and CDR2: SQVTM and ANQGSEA. CDR3 sequence (DNA): TGCAGCGTACGACAGGGTTCGTTCGAGCAGTACTTC. Encoded protein: CSVRQGSFEQYF.

This sequence joins TRBV28 and TRBJ2-3; D unresolved. Germline CDR1 reads MDHEN; CDR2 reads SYDVKM. The V and J ends lost 6 bases and 3 bases respectively, with 4 bases between them. The CDR3 totals 11 residues. CDR3 nucleotides: TGTGCCAGCAGAGTTACAGATACGCAGTATTTT. Its protein product is CASRVTDTQYF.

This clonotype has more than one count but fewer than ten. The chain joins TRBV5-1 to TRBJ1-1; D perhaps matches TRBD1 (5 bases). CDR1 SGHRS and CDR2 YFSETQ come from the germline V gene. The V gene lost 5 bases and the J gene lost 0 bases, with 17 bases spanning the gap. The CDR3 totals 16 residues. Here the CDR3 reads CASRTDMTGMNTEAFF. CDR3 bases: TGCGCCAGCAGGACAGACATGACCGGAATGAACACTGAAGCTTTCTTT.

The rearrangement joins TRBV3-1 to TRBJ1-3; D gene unclear. This CDR3 contains 14 residues. Trimming took off 0 bases at V and 3 bases at J, with 6 bases between the two ends. CDR1 and CDR2 from the germline V gene are LGHDT and YNNKEL (reference sequence). The CDR3 nucleotides are TGTGCCAGCAGCCAAGACTCGAATGGAAACACCATATATTTT. It codes for CASSQDSNGNTIYF.

This clonotype showed up many times. This rearrangement joins TRBV30 to TRBJ2-2; D is unresolved. Germline lookup yields CDR1 GTSNPN and CDR2 SVGIG (reference sequence). The length of the CDR3 is 13 residues. Trimming took off 2 bases at V and 3 bases at J, with 7 bases between the two ends. The CDR3 is CAWSPDYTGELFF. The CDR3 DNA reads TGTGCCTGGAGTCCCGACTACACCGGGGAGCTGTTTTTT.

This rearrangement joins TRBV9 to TRBJ2-3, with a weak D call TRBD2 (6 bases). The CDR3 totals 13 residues. Germline assignment: CDR1 SGDLS and CDR2 YYNGEE. V was trimmed by 3 bases and J by 4 bases, leaving 9 bases between them. The CDR3 DNA sequence: TGTGCCAGCAGCGACGGGAGTCCAGATACGCAGTATTTT. Its translation is CASSDGSPDTQYF. The full variable domain, its missing parts supplied by reference TRBV9 and TRBJ2-3, is DSGVTQTPKHLITATGQRVTLRCSPRSGDLSVYWYQQSLDQGLQFLIQYYNGEERAKGNILERFSAQQFPDLHSELNLSSLELGDSALYFCASSDGSPDTQYFGPGTRLTVL.

V usage is TRBV28 and J usage is TRBJ2-1, with TRBD1 matching 12 bases. There are 15 residues in the CDR3. Germline CDR1 is MDHEN and CDR2 is SYDVKM. V was clipped by 5 bases and J by 10 bases; unmatched bases: 9. The CDR3 DNA sequence: TGTGCCAGCAGTGCAGGCGGGACAGGGGGCCGGGAGCAGTTCTTC. It translates to CASSAGGTGGREQFF. The full variable domain, in which reference TRBV28 and TRBJ2-1 provide the parts outside the CDR3, is DVKVTQSSRYLVKRTGEKVFLECVQDMDHENMFWYRQDPGLGLRLIYFSYDVKMKEKGDIPEGYSVSREKKERFSLILESASTNQTSMYLCASSAGGTGGREQFFGPGTRLTVL.

This clonotype was observed a few times. This chain links TRBV7-9 with TRBJ2-5; weak D call: TRBD1 (8 bases). There are 14 residues in the CDR3. The germline gives CDR1 SEHNR, CDR2 FQNEAQ (reference sequence). The germline V and J ends were trimmed by 6 bases and 5 bases, with 16 bases remaining between them. The CDR3 loop reads CASRGTGGAETQYF. The CDR3 bases are TGTGCCAGCAGAGGTACAGGGGGGGCGGAGACCCAGTACTTC.

This clonotype appeared many times. V is TRBV20-1 and J is TRBJ2-6; D is possibly TRBD1 (5 bases). Per germline, CDR1 DFQATT and CDR2 SNEGSKA (reference sequence). This CDR3 comprises 18 residues. Deletions cut 2 bases from V and 4 bases from J, with 21 bases between. The CDR3 nucleotides read TGCAGTGCTAGAACTTCCAGGGCGTTTCAGAGCGGGGCCAACGTCCTGACTTTC. It translates to CSARTSRAFQSGANVLTF.

This clonotype was recorded a few times. The DNA of the CDR3 is TGCGCCAGCAGCATTAGGACAGAAAGCCAAGATACGCAGTATTTT. It is translated as CASSIRTESQDTQYF. The V and J genes are TRBV5-1 and TRBJ2-3; possibly TRBD1 for D (6 bases). CDR1 is SGHRS, CDR2 YFSETQ, per germline. The CDR3 sequence is 15 residues long. Between the trimmed V and J ends, which lost 4 bases and 5 bases, there was a span of 17 bases.

The chain uses TRBV29-1 and TRBJ2-1, with TRBD2 matching 10 bases. Germline V lookup: CDR1 SQVTM, CDR2 ANQGSEA. This CDR3 has 13 residues. The V and J ends lost 5 bases and 3 bases, in that order; junction bases with no gene match: 1. The DNA of the CDR3 is TGCAGCGTTCGGACTAGCGGCTACAATGAGCAGTTCTTC. It encodes CSVRTSGYNEQFF.

The chain links TRBV29-1 to TRBJ2-1; TRBD1 matches at 7 bases. Unmatched junction bases numbered 6, after V lost 4 bases and J lost 9 bases. Germline CDR1 and CDR2: SQVTM and ANQGSEA. This CDR3 is built from 12 residues. CDR3 amino acids: CSVGTGLSEQFF. Here the CDR3 DNA reads TGCAGCGTTGGGACAGGTCTTAGTGAGCAGTTCTTC.

The V and J genes are TRBV6-5 and TRBJ2-6, with 8 bases that match TRBD2. The germline V gene encodes CDR1 MNHEY and CDR2 SVGAGI. J was trimmed by 2 bases and V by 4 bases; bases with no gene match: 10. The CDR3 contains 18 residues. CDR3 DNA sequence: TGTGCCAGCAGTTCCGGCGGGGGGCCCTCGGCTGGGGCCAACGTCCTGACTTTC. Its translation: CASSSGGGPSAGANVLTF.